The 10 T cell receptor beta chains listed next were all sequenced from one sample in a study of T cells after yellow fever vaccination. TCRdb passed the 5' RACE reads through MiXCR, listing each CDR3 protein once. The table includes approximately 510,000 distinct CDR3 sequences, roughly 22% detected once. The source material was PBMCs, sampled 21 days after the first yellow fever vaccination. The source is a man aged 18 to 30 who received the YFV17D yellow fever vaccine.

This rearrangement joins TRBV6-1 to TRBJ2-4; 9 bases align to TRBD1. The V gene end was trimmed by 0 bases and the J gene end by 9 bases; junction bases not matched to a gene: 15. The CDR3 has 18 residues. CDR1 and CDR2 from the germline V gene are MNHNS and SASEGT. The CDR3 DNA reads as TGTGCCAGCAGTGAAGCCACCCTCCGGGACAGGGTAGTTGGCATTCAGTACTTC. Amino acids: CASSEATLRDRVVGIQYF.

V usage is TRBV5-1 and J usage is TRBJ1-2; D is perhaps TRBD1 (5 bases). Germline-derived CDR1 and CDR2 are SGHRS and YFSETQ. The CDR3 sequence is 15 residues long. Trimming removed 1 base from V and 3 bases from J, with 13 bases in between. The CDR3 loop reads CASSLSGRTDYGYTF. CDR3 nucleotides: TGCGCCAGCAGCTTGTCAGGGAGGACGGACTATGGCTACACCTTC.

This clonotype came up a few times. The chain has TRBV6-1 and TRBJ1-1, with D unresolved. CDR3 size: 15 residues. CDR1 is MNHNS, CDR2 SASEGT, per germline. The V end was cut by 5 bases, the J end by 1 base, with 14 bases between. In nucleotides, the CDR3 is TGTGCCAGCAGTAGAAGGAGTCGGGGGAACACTGAAGCTTTCTTT. Amino acid sequence: CASSRRSRGNTEAFF.

The gene calls are TRBV7-7 and TRBJ2-3, with D hard to call. This CDR3 region has 15 residues. V lost 5 bases and J 4 bases, leaving 16 bases between the germline ends. In germline, CDR1 is SSHAT, CDR2 FNYEAQ (reference sequence). The CDR3 sequence is CASSPHPSGADTQYF. DNA of the CDR3: TGTGCCAGCAGCCCGCACCCCTCTGGGGCAGATACGCAGTATTTT.

The rearrangement uses TRBV5-1 and TRBJ2-3; 11 nucleotides agree with TRBD2. CDR1 and CDR2 (germline): SGHRS, YFSETQ. There are 19 residues in the CDR3. V shed 2 bases and J 7 bases; nucleotides not matched to a gene: 18. The CDR3 DNA is TGCGCCAGCAGCTTTCTCCGGGGACTAGCGGATGTAAGGGGTAATACGCAGTATTTT. Protein product: CASSFLRGLADVRGNTQYF.

This clonotype was seen a single time. This rearrangement joins TRBV5-1 to TRBJ2-2, with TRBD1 matching over 7 bases. The germline V gene has CDR1 SGHRS and CDR2 YFSETQ. The trim removed 1 base at V and 6 bases at J, leaving 9 bases unmatched. The CDR3 loop spans 16 amino acids. CDR3 loop: CASSLYRGREPGELFF. In DNA form, the CDR3 reads TGCGCCAGCAGCTTGTACAGGGGCAGGGAACCCGGGGAGCTGTTTTTT. Supplemented by reference TRBV5-1 and TRBJ2-2, the full variable domain reads KAGVTQTPRYLIKTRGQQVTLSCSPISGHRSVSWYQQTPGQGLQFLFEYFSETQRNKGNFPGRFSGRQFSNSRSEMNVSTLELGDSALYLCASSLYRGREPGELFFGEGSRLTVL.

In its sample, this clonotype was seen a few times. V usage is TRBV5-1 and J usage is TRBJ2-5; D possibly matches TRBD1 or TRBD2 (6 bases each). Germline V gene sequence: CDR1 SGHRS, CDR2 YFSETQ. Trimming cost V 5 bases and J 5 bases, with 13 bases left between them. The CDR3 totals 13 residues. CDR3 nucleotides: TGCGCCAGCAGATCGGGGGCTCGGGAGACCCAGTACTTC. Protein: CASRSGARETQYF.

The chain carries TRBV3-1 and TRBJ2-3, with D possibly TRBD2 on 6 matching bases. The CDR3 consists of 14 residues. V gave up 3 bases and J gave up 2 bases, with 9 bases separating them. CDR1 LGHDT and CDR2 YNNKEL come from the germline V gene (reference sequence). DNA of the CDR3: TGTGCCAGCAGCCAGGGGACTCCCACAGATACGCAGTATTTT. The encoded protein is CASSQGTPTDTQYF.

The chain links TRBV5-1 to TRBJ2-7; TRBD1 aligns across 11 bases. The CDR3 spans 15 residues. CDR1 SGHRS and CDR2 YFSETQ come from the germline V gene. The junction had 8 bases not matched to a gene; V was cut back by 4 bases and J by 5 bases. This chain's CDR3 is CASSNRDRGYDEQYF. The CDR3 DNA sequence: TGCGCCAGCAGCAACCGGGACAGGGGGTACGACGAGCAGTACTTC.

The V gene is TRBV20-1, the J gene TRBJ1-2; weak D call: TRBD1 (6 bases). Trimming shortened V by 3 bases and J by 6 bases, and 8 bases separated the two germline ends. The CDR3 is 11 amino acids. Germline V gene lookup returns CDR1 DFQATT and CDR2 SNEGSKA (reference sequence). CDR3 protein: CSASPGDGYTF. CDR3 sequence (DNA): TGCAGTGCTAGTCCAGGGGATGGCTACACCTTC.